This T cell receptor (beta chain) is from a study of cytomegalovirus exposure and HLA in healthy donors. The PCR used 60 Vbeta and 13 Jbeta primers. This table comes from immunoSEQ multiplex PCR, and its TCRdb copy is limited to in-frame clones, with some not included. The table lists roughly 150,000 clones, approximately 72% of them singletons. Sequencing was performed on PBMCs. The origin of this receptor is a man between 18 and 35 years old in good health and CMV-seronegative.

The CDR3 loop reads CAIRKTTDNTEAFF. In DNA, the CDR3 is TGTGCCATCAGGAAGACGACAGATAACACTGAAGCTTTCTTT. This chain joins TRBV10-3 and TRBJ1-1; possible D gene TRBD1, 5 bases. From germline, CDR1 is ENHRY and CDR2 SYGVKD. Trimming cost V 6 bases and J 2 bases, with 13 bases left between them. The CDR3 has 14 residues.